The T cell receptor beta chain described here comes from a study of T cell responses to AZD1222 COVID-19 vaccine. Study-level results: Per reports, nearly half of all spike-specific TCRs target regions that are unmutated in variants. Spike was spanned by vaccine-associated CD4 TCRs, with dominance at 160-218 and 743-854. White British people made up most donors, females outnumbered males, and clonal diversity was possibly underestimated. Scientists sampled the repertoires only once the peak T cell response had passed.

V was trimmed by 1 base and J by 4 bases, leaving 5 bases between them. Per the germline V gene, CDR1 is LNHDA and CDR2 is SQIVND (reference sequence). The length of the CDR3 is 13 residues. The data were produced by immunoSEQ multiplex PCR, yet TCRdb's version contains in-frame clones alone and is incomplete. Of approximately 150,000 clones in the sample, 85% to 95% were seen once. As regards this clone: Antigen: not known. This sample also contains other DNA sequences that code for the same CDR3.

This material consisted of peripheral blood, taken on day 0 of AZD1222 vaccination. The chain employs TRBV19 and TRBJ1-5, with D possibly matching TRBD1 (5 bases). This receptor was taken from an adult in good health. The CDR3 protein is CASSIGGNQPQHF. In nucleotides, the CDR3 is TGTGCCAGTAGTATAGGGGGGAATCAGCCCCAGCATTTT.